Listed here is a single T cell receptor (beta chain). The source of the sample is a study of radiotherapy plus CTLA-4 blockade in lung cancer. Germline CDR1 and CDR2: MDHEN and SYDVKM. The CDR3 has 15 residues. V dropped 5 bases and J dropped 2; count of bases not matched to a gene: 5. Assay: immunoSEQ multiplex PCR; the TCRdb copy retains only in-frame clones and omits some. The sample shows around 53,000 clones, approximately 86% of them seen only once. The sequencing used peripheral blood, collected from a patient treated with radiotherapy plus ipilimumab. The receptor's source is a human donor with non-small cell lung cancer that progressed on radiotherapy plus ipilimumab. Some clones in this sample may be carry-over from other donors' samples. The rearrangement joins TRBV28 to TRBJ2-1, with 8 bases matching TRBD2. CDR3 sequence (DNA): TGTGCCAGCAGTCTAGCGGGCCCTACCTACAATGAGCAGTTCTTC. Residues: CASSLAGPTYNEQFF.